A single sample is the source of the 5 T cell receptor beta chains below, sequenced in a study of T cell repertoires in cytomegalovirus infection. These receptors lack a known antigen. TCRdb ran MiXCR on the reads and lists one entry per CDR3 protein. In the table there are approximately 270,000 distinct CDR3 sequences, roughly a fifth of which are singletons. The source was cultured PBMCs, collected from culture after CMV antigen stimulation. These receptors came from a human donor in good health (CMV status not recorded). Some clones in this sample may be carry-over from other donors' samples.

This clonotype appeared many times. DNA for the CDR3: TGTGCCAGCCGGTCAAGCCGTCCCCGAGCTTTCTTT. Residues: CASRSSRPRAFF. This chain links TRBV12-3 or TRBV12-4 with TRBJ1-1; D is unresolved. Trimming left V 8 bases short and J 10 bases short, with 17 bases between. The CDR3 contains 12 residues.

The sample holds a few counts of this clonotype. The chain employs TRBV7-2 and TRBJ2-2; no firm D call. The germline gives CDR1 SGHTA, CDR2 FQGNSA. V lost 6 bases to trimming and J lost 0 bases, with 14 bases between them. CDR3 size: 16 residues. The CDR3 loop is CASRRSSAPNTGELFF. The CDR3 nucleotides read TGTGCCAGCAGACGCTCTAGTGCCCCGAACACCGGGGAGCTGTTTTTT.

There are a few counts of this clonotype. V and J are TRBV2 and TRBJ1-1; D perhaps matches TRBD1 (6 bases). Germline lookup yields CDR1 SNHLY and CDR2 FYNNEI. Trimming left V 3 bases short and J 6 bases short, with 8 bases between. CDR3 length: 12 residues. The CDR3: CASSEGAAEAFF. In nucleotides, the CDR3 is TGTGCCAGCAGTGAGGGGGCCGCTGAAGCTTTCTTT.

DNA for the CDR3: TGTGCCAGCAGTGCACTTACCACCGGGGAGCTGTTTTTT. Amino acid sequence: CASSALTTGELFF. The rearrangement uses TRBV6-1 and TRBJ2-2; D gene uncertain. Trimming cost V 4 bases and J 4 bases, with 7 bases left between them. The CDR3 is made up of 13 amino acids. CDR1 and CDR2 from the germline V gene are MNHNS and SASEGT.

This clonotype was recorded at least ten times. The rearrangement links TRBV7-6 to TRBJ2-1; D is perhaps TRBD2 (6 bases). Germline assignment: CDR1 SGHVS and CDR2 FNYEAQ. The CDR3 is 15 residues long. Trimming stripped 1 base from V and 2 bases from J, with 9 bases between. CDR3 residues: CASSLGGTAYNEQFF. The CDR3, as DNA: TGTGCCAGCAGCTTAGGCGGGACCGCCTACAATGAGCAGTTCTTC.